A selection of T cell receptor beta chains follows, all from one sample in a study of regulatory T cells in long-lasting Graves disease. TCRdb independently ran MiXCR on the multiplex PCR reads; one entry per CDR3 protein. The sample has roughly 440,000 distinct CDR3 sequences, about a sixth seen once. These same data were also listed under a study on T cells in Graves' hyperthyroidism and ophthalmopathy.

The sample in question was peripheral blood mononuclear cells (PBMCs), obtained at new diagnosis, from a patient treated with antithyroid drugs. These TCRs come from a woman in her late teens or twenties with Graves disease. CDR3s include the opening cysteine and the closing phenylalanine or tryptophan. Expanded clones are given a class, and other clones once, few, many or no size at all.

v_gene	j_gene	abundance	CDR3aa
TRBV5-1	TRBJ1-4	few	CASSHRETEKLFF
TRBV7-2	TRBJ2-5	many	CASSFRLEETQYF
TRBV14	TRBJ2-7	many	CASSQGEGVYYEQYF
TRBV14	TRBJ1-5	.	CASSLGTDQPQHF
TRBV6-1	TRBJ1-1	many	CASTDPFPPEAFF
TRBV11-2	TRBJ2-7	.	CASSLWERNYEQYF
TRBV19	TRBJ2-7	few	CASTPTSGSKYEQYF
TRBV5-1	TRBJ2-7	many	CASSAGQANEQYF
TRBV7-6	TRBJ2-1	many	CASSLEPGLAGFEQFF
TRBV6-1	TRBJ2-5	few	CASSESEGTGQETQYF
TRBV7-9	TRBJ2-3	many	CASNKQGQDTDTQYF
TRBV20-1	TRBJ1-2	few	CSAERGGIGYTF
TRBV7-2	TRBJ2-7	many	CASSPYPNYEQYF
TRBV12-5	TRBJ2-1	.	CASGPTGYNEQFF
TRBV7-2	TRBJ1-1	many	CASSLAQVNTEAFF
TRBV6-2/TRBV6-3	TRBJ2-3	.	CASSVQGRTDTQYF
TRBV5-1	TRBJ1-2	few	CASSLGGQERRGYTF
TRBV7-9	TRBJ2-7	many	CASSDRDVYYEQYF
TRBV12-3/TRBV12-4	TRBJ2-3	many	CASNDPGLLSDTQYF
TRBV14	TRBJ2-7	few	CASSQRMVGYEQYF
TRBV18	TRBJ2-7	few	CASFRDFSYEQYF
TRBV27	TRBJ2-1	few	CASSLSSMASFNEQFF
TRBV7-8	TRBJ2-7	.	CASSPRLAGSYEQYF
TRBV5-5	TRBJ2-7	few	CASSALYQTGGYEQYF
TRBV28	TRBJ2-4	.	CASSLGGIAKNIQYF
TRBV13	TRBJ1-2	.	CASSSTENYGYTF
TRBV4-1	TRBJ1-3	.	CASSQPGLSGNTIYF
TRBV10-3	TRBJ1-1	many	CAISEVPTEAFF
TRBV6-1	TRBJ2-7	.	CASGTGHYEQYF
TRBV12-3/TRBV12-4	TRBJ2-1	.	CASSLATSGFGNEQFF
TRBV7-2	TRBJ2-3	many	CASSPGLAGTTDTQYF
TRBV24-1	TRBJ1-1	many	CATSDLGGGQYTEAFF
TRBV5-1	TRBJ1-2	few	CASRPSTGLNYGYTF
TRBV5-8	TRBJ2-5	few	CASSLSPGAETQYF
TRBV19	TRBJ1-1	many	CASNRQGGTEAFF
TRBV12-3/TRBV12-4	TRBJ1-2	many	CASSISGLGYTF